One sample yielded the 8 T cell receptor beta chains listed below, sequenced in a study of T cell responses to AZD1222 COVID-19 vaccine. Sequencing used immunoSEQ multiplex PCR; TCRdb keeps in-frame clones, though not all of them. Found here are 100,000 to 150,000 clones, about nine tenths of them singletons; the top ten hold roughly 1%. The sample in question was peripheral blood, obtained 28 days after the second AZD1222 dose. The receptors here all came from an adult who received the AZD1222 COVID-19 vaccine.

J is TRBJ1-2 and V is TRBV24-1; 8 bases map to TRBD1. Germline assignment: CDR1 KGHDR and CDR2 SFDVKD. This CDR3 comprises 14 residues. V gave up 5 bases and J gave up 6 bases; unmatched junction bases: 7. The CDR3 DNA sequence: TGTGCCACCAGTGGTTCGGACAGGGTAGATGGCTACACCTTC. Its protein is CATSGSDRVDGYTF.

CDR3 sequence (DNA): TGTGCCAGCAGCTTAGTGACAGGCCTTTTCCAAGAGACCCAGTACTTC. Translation gives CASSLVTGLFQETQYF. V and J are TRBV7-2 and TRBJ2-5; D may be TRBD1 (6 bases). Deletions cut 1 base from V and 1 base from J, with 13 bases between. The CDR3 runs to 16 residues. The germline V gene encodes CDR1 SGHTA and CDR2 FQGNSA.

The chain links TRBV2 to TRBJ1-5; the match to TRBD1 covers 7 bases. V lost 5 bases, J lost 6 bases, and 4 bases stayed unmatched. The CDR3 sequence is 13 residues long. The V gene's germline CDR1 is SNHLY and CDR2 FYNNEI. The CDR3 spells CASSQGGFQPQHF. The CDR3 nucleotides are TGTGCCAGCAGTCAGGGGGGCTTTCAGCCCCAGCATTTT.

The V gene is TRBV2, the J gene TRBJ2-2; D not resolved. From germline, CDR1 is SNHLY and CDR2 FYNNEI. V was clipped by 6 bases and J by 5 bases, with 4 bases between them. There are 11 residues in the CDR3. The CDR3 loop is CASSLTGELFF. Here the CDR3 DNA reads TGTGCCAGCAGCTTAACCGGGGAGCTGTTTTTT.

The rearrangement joins TRBV27 to TRBJ1-1; 7 bases are shared with TRBD1. V was pared by 5 bases and J by 10 bases, with 19 bases of the junction left unmatched. The CDR3 loop spans 16 amino acids. Germline CDR1 reads MNHEY; CDR2 reads SMNVEV (reference sequence). CDR3 nucleotide sequence: TGTGCCAGCAGTCCTTGGTTAGGGGGCGGCGATGGGAGAGCTTTCTTT. This sequence encodes CASSPWLGGGDGRAFF.

V and J are TRBV3-1 (or the pseudogene TRBV3-2) and TRBJ2-2; D not resolved. V dropped 5 bases and J dropped 5 bases, with 6 bases sitting between them. Germline V gene lookup returns CDR1 LGHDT and CDR2 YNNKEL (reference sequence). The CDR3 is 12 amino acids. The DNA for the CDR3 is TGTGCCAGCAGCGCCCTGACCGGGGAGCTGTTTTTT. It encodes CASSALTGELFF.

This rearrangement joins TRBV29-1 to TRBJ1-2, with 11 bases matching TRBD1. Germline loops: CDR1 SQVTM, CDR2 ANQGSEA. V was pared by 6 bases and J by 6 bases, with 6 bases of the junction left unmatched. This CDR3 contains 13 residues. The CDR3 region has the DNA TGCAGCGTGAAGGACAGGGGGCAACATGGCTACACCTTC. Protein product: CSVKDRGQHGYTF.

The chain combines TRBV21-1 with TRBJ1-1. TRBV21-1 is recorded as a pseudogene. The CDR3 length is 17 residues. CDR3 nucleotide sequence: TGTGCCAGCAGCAAATTGGGTCGACTCATGGTTGGCACTGAAGCTTTCTTT. Its translation: CASSKLGRLMVGTEAFF.